The clone carrying this TCR beta chain was detected once. Its cognate antigen is unknown. Graft material was processed, releasing intraepithelial and lamina propria lymphocytes. The sample belongs to a study of graft-versus-host responses after intestinal transplantation. General observations from the study: The authors found GvH clones in recipient marrow, some appearing first in ileum or blood. Where graft-donor T cell macrochimerism was present, patients had high graft-versus-host to host-versus-graft clonal ratios in allografts.

Germline V CDR1 and CDR2: MNHNY, SVGAGI (reference sequence). V lost 10 bases to trimming and J lost 5 bases, with 23 bases between them. The CDR3 is made up of 15 amino acids. Some clones are missing from TCRdb's copy, which holds only in-frame ones; the method was immunoSEQ multiplex PCR. The table lists around 15,000 clones, 75% to 85% of them singletons. This clonotype was obtained from a human patient who received an intestinal transplant, so some T cells may come from the graft donor. Sequenced here: ileum tissue, sampled 104 days after intestinal transplant. The chain uses TRBV6-6 and TRBJ2-5; D is perhaps TRBD2 (6 bases). The CDR3 region is CATRDSRLVGETQYF. The CDR3 DNA reads as TGTGCCACCAGGGACTCTCGACTAGTAGGGGAGACCCAGTACTTC.